This T cell receptor (beta chain) came from a study of blood T cell repertoires in COVID-19. Those enrolled, adults aged 18 to 89 years, came from about two dozen US areas. Which cohort a participant joined came from the clinical history participants gave. Profiled with immunoSEQ multiplex PCR; TCRdb holds only in-frame clones, not every one. Found here are some 250,000 clones, about 89% of them singletons; the top ten hold roughly 8.6%. Trimming removed 4 bases at V and 6 bases at J, with 16 bases between. This CDR3 contains 15 residues. Germline lookup yields CDR1 SNHLY and CDR2 FYNNEI. The specimen sequenced was PBMCs or T cells enriched from blood (not recorded which). The chain uses TRBV2 and TRBJ2-1; weak D call: TRBD1 (6 bases). The clonotype was recovered from a middle-aged man who had recovered from COVID-19. CDR3 loop: CASSGGTRGVNEQFF. DNA of the CDR3: TGTGCCAGCAGTGGAGGGACCAGGGGAGTCAATGAGCAGTTCTTC.